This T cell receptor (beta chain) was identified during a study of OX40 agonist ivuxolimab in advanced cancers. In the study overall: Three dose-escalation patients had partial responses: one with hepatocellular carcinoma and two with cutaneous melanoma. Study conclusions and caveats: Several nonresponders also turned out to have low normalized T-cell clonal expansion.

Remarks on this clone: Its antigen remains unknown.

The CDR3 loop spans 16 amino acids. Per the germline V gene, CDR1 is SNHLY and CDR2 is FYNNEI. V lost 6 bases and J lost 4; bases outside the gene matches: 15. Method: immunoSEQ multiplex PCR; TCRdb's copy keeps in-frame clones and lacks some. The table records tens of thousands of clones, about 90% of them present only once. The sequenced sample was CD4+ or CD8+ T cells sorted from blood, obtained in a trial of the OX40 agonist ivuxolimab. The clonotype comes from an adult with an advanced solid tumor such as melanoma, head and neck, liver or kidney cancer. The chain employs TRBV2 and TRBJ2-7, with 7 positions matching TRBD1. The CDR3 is CASSPRQGPTSYEQYV. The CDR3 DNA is TGTGCCAGCAGCCCCCGACAGGGACCCACGTCGTACGAGCAGTACGTC.